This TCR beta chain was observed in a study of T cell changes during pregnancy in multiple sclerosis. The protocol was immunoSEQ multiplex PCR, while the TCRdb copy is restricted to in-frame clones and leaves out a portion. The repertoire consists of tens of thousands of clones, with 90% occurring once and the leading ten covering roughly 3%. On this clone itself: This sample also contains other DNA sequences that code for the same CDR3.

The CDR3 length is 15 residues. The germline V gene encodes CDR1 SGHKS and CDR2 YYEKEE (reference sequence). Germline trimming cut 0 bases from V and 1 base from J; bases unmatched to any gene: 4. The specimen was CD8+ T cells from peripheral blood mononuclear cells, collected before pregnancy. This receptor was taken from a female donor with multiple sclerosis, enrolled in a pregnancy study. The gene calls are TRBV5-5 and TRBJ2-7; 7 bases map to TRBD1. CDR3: CASSLVPGGSYEQYF. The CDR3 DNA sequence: TGTGCCAGCAGCTTGGTACCAGGGGGTTCCTACGAGCAGTACTTC.